This T cell receptor (beta chain) was found in a study of response to subunit inactivated influenza vaccine (dated by TCRdb to between 2017 and 2018). Regarding the research as a whole: To follow how T cells responded to a trivalent subunit inactivated influenza vaccine, the researchers relied on deep quantitative profiling of the T cell receptor repertoire.

To note about this clonotype: Which antigen it targets is not known. Per-base qualities were not stored, and no clone one base away is much larger.

The germline V gene gives CDR1 as LGHNA and CDR2 as YNFKEQ. From its cysteine to its phenylalanine, the CDR3 spans 14 amino acids. Only CDR3 DNA remains: 42 bases, in frame from the first base. V is shortened by 1 base, J by 3 bases, and the region joining them spans 6 bases. Library preparation used RT-PCR. Instrument used: Illumina HiSeq 2500. TCRdb reworked the public reads: Q25 trimming with fastp, MiXCR clone assembly, productive beta chains retained. Rows with a matching CDR3 protein are joined into one entry that keeps the most common DNA and genes. The sample data list around 180,000 distinct CDR3 sequences, and roughly 8.7% of these were observed just once. Together, the top ten hold roughly a tenth of the sample. The research as a whole found: It was suggested by the authors that each seasonal influenza vaccination may recruit only a limited number of new T cells.

Sequenced material: non-naive T cells sorted from PBMCs, taken on the day of vaccination. This sample's cell subset or site label indicates: memory T cell fraction. The sequence is built from TRBV4-2 and TRBJ2-2, with no reliable assignment of the D segment. This clonotype was sampled from a man aged 50-60 years who received an inactivated influenza vaccine. Donor details come from another sample of the same person, matched by shared clones. The CDR3 loop reads CASSQAAYTGELFF. The DNA is as follows: TGTGCCAGCAGCCAAGCGGCCTACACCGGGGAGCTGTTTTTT.